A single sample gave rise to the 32 T cell receptor beta chains below, sequenced in a study of cytomegalovirus exposure and HLA in healthy donors. The PCR employed 60 Vbeta primers together with 13 Jbeta primers. Sequencing was performed with immunoSEQ multiplex PCR; in TCRdb, only in-frame clones are kept and a portion is missing. Of 35,000 to 45,000 clones in the sample, about 47% were seen once. Input material: PBMCs. These receptors were collected from a human donor in good health.

The chain uses TRBV9 and TRBJ2-7, with D unresolved. The CDR3 has 16 amino acids. Germline V gene lookup returns CDR1 SGDLS and CDR2 YYNGEE. V dropped 2 bases and J dropped 0 bases, with 15 bases sitting between them. The CDR3 region is CASSVQSSRSSYEQYF. In nucleotides, the CDR3 is TGTGCCAGCAGCGTTCAGTCCTCAAGGAGCTCCTACGAGCAGTACTTC.

The chain has TRBV2 and TRBJ2-7, with 13 nucleotides matching TRBD2. Germline V CDR1 and CDR2: SNHLY, FYNNEI. The CDR3 has 17 residues. The J segment lost 3 bases and the V segment lost 1 base, leaving 6 bases of the junction unmatched. In nucleotides, the CDR3 is TGTGCCAGCAGTGAAGAAGGTCGGACTAGCGGGAGCTACGAGCAGTACTTC. Translation: CASSEEGRTSGSYEQYF.

The genes are TRBV9 and TRBJ2-5; 10 bases agree with TRBD1. V was pared by 4 bases and J by 5 bases, with 5 bases of the junction left unmatched. CDR3 length equals 14 residues. In germline, CDR1 is SGDLS, CDR2 YYNGEE. The CDR3: CASSRRQGAETQYF. In DNA, the CDR3 is TGTGCCAGCAGCAGACGACAGGGGGCTGAGACCCAGTACTTC.

This clone was seen a few times. The chain joins TRBV25-1 to TRBJ1-4; TRBD1 matches at 10 bases. The length of the CDR3 is 15 residues. J lost 11 bases, V lost 2 bases, and 8 bases had no gene match. Per the germline V gene, CDR1 is MGHDK and CDR2 is SYGVNS. CDR3 residues: CASSEMGDRGSKLFF. CDR3 nucleotide sequence: TGTGCCAGCAGTGAAATGGGGGACAGGGGCTCGAAACTGTTTTTT.

The J gene is TRBJ1-6, the V gene TRBV6-6; TRBD1 is a possible D gene (5 bases). The V and J ends lost 7 bases and 9 bases respectively, with 16 bases between them. CDR1 and CDR2 (germline): MNHNY, SVGAGI (reference sequence). This CDR3 has 14 residues. The CDR3, as DNA: TGTGCCAGCACCCTCTCCTCAGGGCCTTCACCCCTCCACTTT. Translation: CASTLSSGPSPLHF.

The table lists this clone with a few counts. The gene calls are TRBV7-9 and TRBJ2-1; D unclear. Deletions cut 7 bases from V and 5 bases from J, with 6 bases between. This CDR3 comprises 11 residues. Germline CDR1 is SEHNR and CDR2 is FQNEAQ (reference sequence). The CDR3 DNA reads as TGTGCCAGCACCGTAGACAATGAGCAGTTCTTC. This codes for CASTVDNEQFF.

V and J are TRBV11-3 and TRBJ2-3; D is possibly TRBD2 (6 bases). The CDR3 is 15 residues long. The ends were cut back, 1 base at V and 2 bases at J, with 10 bases in the middle. CDR1 and CDR2 (germline): SGHNT, YENEEA. This CDR3 reads CASSLGGAHTDTQYF. CDR3 nucleotide sequence: TGTGCCAGCAGCTTAGGCGGGGCCCACACAGATACGCAGTATTTT. The variable domain in full, completed from reference TRBV11-3 and TRBJ2-3, reads EAGVVQSPRYKIIEKKQPVAFWCNPISGHNTLYWYLQNLGQGPELLIRYENEEAVDDSQLPKDRFSAERLKGVDSTLKIQPAELGDSAVYLCASSLGGAHTDTQYFGPGTRLTVL.

The CDR3 spells CASSIGTSVYEQFF. As DNA, the CDR3 is TGTGCCAGCAGCATAGGGACTAGCGTCTACGAGCAGTTCTTC. The chain carries TRBV7-2 and TRBJ2-1; 10 nucleotides align to TRBD2. The CDR3 contains 14 residues. Trimming cost V 5 bases and J 10 bases; bases outside gene matches: 8. The germline V gene encodes CDR1 SGHTA and CDR2 FQGNSA.

This chain connects TRBV7-2 to TRBJ1-5, with D unclear. Germline V gene sequence: CDR1 SGHTA, CDR2 FQGNSA. Trimming took 1 base from V and 4 from J, leaving 8 bases between them. The CDR3 is 14 residues long. The CDR3 here is CASSLGPGNQPQHF. As DNA, the CDR3 is TGTGCCAGCAGCTTAGGCCCAGGTAATCAGCCCCAGCATTTT.

The DNA for the CDR3 is TGTGCTAGTGGTCTCACCCCTAGTGTTACCGAAGTTGGAGGCACAGATACGCAGTATTTT. Translation: CASGLTPSVTEVGGTDTQYF. The chain employs TRBV12-5 and TRBJ2-3; D not certain. Trimming stripped 5 bases from V and 1 base from J, with 28 bases between. Germline V lookup: CDR1 LGHNT, CDR2 FRNRAP. The CDR3 has 20 amino acids.

This clone was counted a few times. The chain has TRBV11-2 and TRBJ2-7, with a possible D match to TRBD1 (5 bases). The CDR3 spans 17 residues. V was trimmed by 3 bases and J by 0 bases, leaving 18 bases between them. CDR1 and CDR2 (germline): SGHAT, FQNNGV. CDR3 bases: TGTGCCAGCAGCTTGAGAGGAGCGCAGGGCAGCTCCTACGAGCAGTACTTC. Protein product: CASSLRGAQGSSYEQYF.

The chain employs TRBV6-1 and TRBJ2-1; TRBD2 matches at 8 bases. The CDR3 consists of 17 residues. Unmatched junction bases numbered 13, after V lost 3 bases and J lost 6 bases. CDR1 and CDR2 (germline): MNHNS, SASEGT. This CDR3 reads CASSETGTRKSSNEQFF. In DNA, the CDR3 is TGTGCCAGCAGTGAGACCGGGACTAGAAAGTCATCCAATGAGCAGTTCTTC.

This clone was seen more than once but under ten times. The J gene is TRBJ1-1, the V gene TRBV11-2; D possibly corresponds to TRBD1 (6 bases). The CDR3 is made up of 15 amino acids. Trimming shortened V by 7 bases and J by 1 base, and 16 bases separated the two germline ends. Germline V gives CDR1 SGHAT, CDR2 FQNNGV. The CDR3 protein is CASIFGGHRNTEAFF. CDR3 DNA: TGTGCCAGCATCTTCGGGGGGCATCGGAACACTGAAGCTTTCTTT.

This clone was observed a handful of times. The V call is TRBV28, the J call TRBJ1-2; 8 bases fit TRBD1. This CDR3 is 16 amino acids long. V gave up 1 base and J gave up 2 bases; unmatched junction bases: 6. Germline CDR1 reads MDHEN; CDR2 reads SYDVKM. The CDR3 loop is CASSLSRDRLNYGYTF. CDR3 bases: TGTGCCAGCAGTTTATCCCGGGACAGGCTGAACTATGGCTACACCTTC.

J is TRBJ2-1 and V is TRBV7-2, with 16 bases matching TRBD2. The CDR3 sequence is 19 residues long. Trimming removed 1 base from V and 0 bases from J; junction bases left unmatched: 3. Germline assignment: CDR1 SGHTA and CDR2 FQGNSA. The CDR3, as DNA: TGTGCCAGCAGCTTAGTGGGACTAGCGGGGGGGGGCTCCTACAATGAGCAGTTCTTC. As protein: CASSLVGLAGGGSYNEQFF. Using reference TRBV7-2 and TRBJ2-1 for the parts outside the CDR3, the full variable domain is GAGVSQSPSNKVTEKGKDVELRCDPISGHTALYWYRQSLGQGLEFLIYFQGNSAPDKSGLPSDRFSAERTGGSVSTLTIQRTQQEDSAVYLCASSLVGLAGGGSYNEQFFGPGTRLTVL.

The chain is built from TRBV7-2 and TRBJ1-5; D uncertain. V dropped 2 bases and J dropped 4 bases, with 12 bases sitting between them. The V gene's germline CDR1 is SGHTA and CDR2 FQGNSA. The CDR3 consists of 15 residues. CDR3 DNA sequence: TGTGCCAGCAGCTTACGCGGGATGGGAAATCAGCCCCAGCATTTT. Encoded protein: CASSLRGMGNQPQHF. Complete variable domain (other parts from reference TRBV7-2 and TRBJ1-5): GAGVSQSPSNKVTEKGKDVELRCDPISGHTALYWYRQSLGQGLEFLIYFQGNSAPDKSGLPSDRFSAERTGGSVSTLTIQRTQQEDSAVYLCASSLRGMGNQPQHFGDGTRLSIL.

The chain combines TRBV19 with TRBJ1-2, with a possible D match to TRBD1 (6 bases). The CDR3 is made up of 12 amino acids. CDR1 and CDR2 (germline): LNHDA, SQIVND (reference sequence). The V end was cut by 7 bases, the J end by 3 bases, with 9 bases between. The CDR3 coding sequence is TGTGCCAGTATGAGGACAGACTATGGCTACACCTTC. Translated: CASMRTDYGYTF.

This chain joins TRBV6-5 and TRBJ1-6, with 8 bases aligning to TRBD1. Germline CDR1 is MNHEY and CDR2 is SVGAGI. Trimming at V came to 6 bases and at J to 5 bases, leaving 6 bases not matched to a gene. The CDR3 runs to 15 residues. CDR3 amino acids: CASRPDRGHNSPLHF. In DNA form, the CDR3 reads TGTGCCAGCAGACCCGACAGGGGCCATAATTCACCCCTCCACTTT.

This clone was recorded a few times. V is TRBV7-8 and J is TRBJ1-1; no clear D. This CDR3 is 14 amino acids long. V gave up 4 bases and J gave up 3 bases, with 12 bases separating them. CDR1 is SGHVS and CDR2 is FQNEAQ in the germline V gene. As DNA, the CDR3 is TGTGCCAGCAGCTCCTCCCGTCAGGACACTGAAGCTTTCTTT. Translating it yields CASSSSRQDTEAFF.

There are a few counts of this clone. The junction departs from the called germline gene at one end, perhaps through a read error. J is TRBJ2-7 and V is TRBV6-1; the match to TRBD2 covers 14 bases. The germline V gene encodes CDR1 MNHNS and CDR2 SASEGT. There are 14 residues in the CDR3. CDR3 sequence reads: CASSRSGTSGSPRF. The CDR3 DNA sequence: TGTGCCAGCAGTCGCAGTGGGACTAGCGGGAGCCCTAGATTC.

This clone was seen a handful of times. This rearrangement joins TRBV6-5 to TRBJ1-2, with D uncertain. V lost 11 bases and J lost 8, with 18 bases in between. CDR3 length: 12 residues. The V gene's germline CDR1 is MNHEY and CDR2 SVGAGI. The CDR3 bases are TGTGCCGCAGCTCAGGTTGGGTTGGGCTACACCTTC. Its translation is CAAAQVGLGYTF.

The CDR3 DNA is TGCGCCAGCAGCTTAGCTACAGGGGAAGGGGCGAACACTGAAGCTTTCTTT. Protein sequence: CASSLATGEGANTEAFF. The chain is built from TRBV5-1 and TRBJ1-1, with 7 bases lining up with TRBD1. Germline CDR1 is SGHRS and CDR2 is YFSETQ. The J segment lost 1 base and the V segment lost 2 bases, leaving 11 bases of the junction unmatched. The CDR3 length is 17 residues.

In its sample, this clone was seen a few times. V usage is TRBV7-2 and J usage is TRBJ2-1, with 7 bases that match TRBD1. After removal of 0 bases from V and 10 bases from J, the junction contained 6 bases not matched to a gene. CDR1 and CDR2 from the germline V gene are SGHTA and FQGNSA. This CDR3 contains 14 residues. In nucleotides, the CDR3 is TGTGCCAGCAGCTTAGCGAGGGGGCGGCACGAGCAGTTCTTC. Its translation is CASSLARGRHEQFF.

The chain carries TRBV5-1 and TRBJ2-3; possibly TRBD2 for D (5 bases). In germline, CDR1 is SGHRS, CDR2 YFSETQ. This CDR3 has 14 amino acids. The V end lost 0 bases, the J end lost 0 bases, and 5 bases lay between the germline ends. This CDR3 is CASSLGTSTDTQYF. DNA for the CDR3: TGCGCCAGCAGCTTGGGGACTAGCACAGATACGCAGTATTTT.

This CDR3 is CASSYGRIDEPQHF. Here the CDR3 DNA reads TGTGCCAGCAGTTATGGGCGCATTGATGAGCCCCAGCATTTT. This chain links TRBV6-6 with TRBJ1-5; no firm D call. This CDR3 contains 14 residues. V lost 3 bases and J lost 8, with 14 bases in between. Looked up from germline, CDR1 is MNHNY and CDR2 is SVGAGI (reference sequence).

The chain joins TRBV5-1 to TRBJ2-5; 9 bases agree with TRBD2. The CDR3 has 15 residues. The V gene's germline CDR1 is SGHRS and CDR2 YFSETQ. Trimming took 4 bases from V and 5 from J; bases not matched to a gene: 9. CDR3 nucleotide sequence: TGCGCCAGCAGCCGTAGCGGGAGCGGAGGGGAGACCCAGTACTTC. It is translated as CASSRSGSGGETQYF.

V and J are TRBV7-3 and TRBJ2-1, with D possibly matching TRBD1 (6 bases). Trimming took 3 bases from V and 7 from J, leaving 16 bases between them. The CDR3 sequence is 15 residues long. Germline assignment: CDR1 SGHTA and CDR2 FQGTGA. This chain's CDR3 is CASSFSRVGGNEQFF. The CDR3 bases are TGTGCCAGCAGCTTCTCACGGGTAGGGGGTAATGAGCAGTTCTTC.

The chain links TRBV4-3 to TRBJ1-1; 9 bases agree with TRBD1. Looked up from germline, CDR1 is LGHNA and CDR2 is YSLEER. Losses at the gene ends were 3 bases for V and 10 bases for J; bases not matched to a gene: 12. This CDR3 is built from 15 residues. The CDR3 DNA reads as TGCGCCAGCAGCCAGAATCCGGGACAGGGTCGGGGAGCTTTCTTT. Translated: CASSQNPGQGRGAFF.

This clone showed up just a few times. V usage is TRBV10-1 and J usage is TRBJ1-2; tentative D call: TRBD1 (5 bases). Looked up from germline, CDR1 is WNHNN and CDR2 is SYGVQD (reference sequence). The CDR3 contains 12 residues. The ends were cut back, 6 bases at V and 2 bases at J, with 7 bases in the middle. The CDR3 bases are TGCGCCAGCAGGGGGCAGAACTATGGCTACACCTTC. Amino acids: CASRGQNYGYTF.

This chain joins TRBV4-2 and TRBJ2-1; 7 positions match TRBD1. Germline CDR1 and CDR2: LGHNA and YNFKEQ. The length of the CDR3 is 15 residues. Trimming took 0 bases from V and 9 from J; bases not matched to a gene: 8. In nucleotides, the CDR3 is TGTGCCAGCAGCCAAGATGGGCAGGGGGAGCGTGAGCAGTTCTTC. It specifies CASSQDGQGEREQFF.

In its sample, this clone was seen once. The rearrangement links TRBV7-8 to TRBJ2-2; TRBD2 aligns across 15 bases. The germline CDR1 and CDR2 sequences are SGHVS and FQNEAQ. CDR3 size: 19 residues. Trimming at V came to 6 bases and at J to 5 bases, leaving 13 bases not matched to a gene. The chain's CDR3 is CASRPTLGLAGGLTGELFF. The CDR3 nucleotides read TGTGCCAGCAGACCGACGCTGGGACTAGCGGGAGGATTAACCGGGGAGCTGTTTTTT.

This chain joins TRBV7-6 and TRBJ2-1, with D tentatively TRBD1 (6 bases). The CDR3 sequence is 17 residues long. V lost 5 bases and J 2 bases, leaving 19 bases between the germline ends. Germline V CDR1 and CDR2: SGHVS, FNYEAQ. This chain's CDR3 is CASSPPQPRGPYNEQFF. The CDR3 nucleotides are TGTGCCAGCAGCCCCCCCCAGCCCAGGGGCCCCTACAATGAGCAGTTCTTC.